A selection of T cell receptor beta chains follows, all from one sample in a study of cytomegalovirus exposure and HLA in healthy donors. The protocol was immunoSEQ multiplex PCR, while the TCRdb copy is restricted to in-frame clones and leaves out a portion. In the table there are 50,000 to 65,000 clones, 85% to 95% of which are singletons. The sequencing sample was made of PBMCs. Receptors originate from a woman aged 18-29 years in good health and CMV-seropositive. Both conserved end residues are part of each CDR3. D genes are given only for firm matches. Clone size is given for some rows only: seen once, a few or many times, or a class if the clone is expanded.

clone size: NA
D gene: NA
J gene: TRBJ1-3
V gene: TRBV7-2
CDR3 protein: CASSGGAGNTIYF
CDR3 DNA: TGTGCCAGCAGCGGGGGGGCTGGAAACACCATATATTTT

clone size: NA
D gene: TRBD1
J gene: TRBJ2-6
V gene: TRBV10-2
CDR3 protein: CASKVTGVGSGANVLTF
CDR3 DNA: TGCGCCAGCAAAGTTACAGGGGTAGGCTCTGGGGCCAACGTCCTGACTTTC

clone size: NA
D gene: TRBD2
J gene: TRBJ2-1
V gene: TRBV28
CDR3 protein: CASTIGGVYNEQFF
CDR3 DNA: TGTGCCAGCACAATCGGGGGGGTTTACAATGAGCAGTTCTTC

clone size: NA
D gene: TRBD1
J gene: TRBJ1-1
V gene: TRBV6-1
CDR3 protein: CASSGYPGQMNTEAFF
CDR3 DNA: TGTGCCAGCAGTGGATATCCGGGACAGATGAACACTGAAGCTTTCTTT

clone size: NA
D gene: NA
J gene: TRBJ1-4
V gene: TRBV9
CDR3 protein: CASSRDRNNEKLFF
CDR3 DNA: TGTGCCAGCAGCCGAGACAGGAATAATGAAAAACTGTTTTTT

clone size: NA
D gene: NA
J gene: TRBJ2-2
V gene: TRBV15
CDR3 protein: CATDGRGGELFF
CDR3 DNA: TGTGCCACCGACGGCAGGGGCGGGGAGCTGTTTTTT

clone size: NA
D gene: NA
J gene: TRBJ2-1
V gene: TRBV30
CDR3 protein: CAWKGGFYNEQFF
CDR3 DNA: TGTGCCTGGAAAGGGGGTTTCTACAATGAGCAGTTCTTC

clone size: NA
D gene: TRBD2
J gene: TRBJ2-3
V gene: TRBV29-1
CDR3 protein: CSVEKPAGVGTDTQYF
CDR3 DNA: TGCAGCGTTGAGAAACCAGCGGGAGTGGGGACAGATACGCAGTATTTT

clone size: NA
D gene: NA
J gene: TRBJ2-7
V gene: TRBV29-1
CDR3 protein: CSVVMAGGYEQYF
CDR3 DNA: TGCAGCGTTGTTATGGCAGGGGGGTACGAGCAGTACTTC

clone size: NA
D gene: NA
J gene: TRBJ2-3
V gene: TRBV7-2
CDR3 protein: CASSSRDLPGPDTQYF
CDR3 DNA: TGTGCCAGCAGCTCTCGGGACTTGCCCGGGCCAGATACGCAGTATTTT

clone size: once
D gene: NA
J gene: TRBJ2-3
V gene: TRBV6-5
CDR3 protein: CASTSQYTQYF
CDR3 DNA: TGTGCCAGCACTTCCCAGTATACGCAGTATTTT